Listed here are 27 T cell receptor beta chains from one sample, sequenced in a study of blood T cell repertoires in COVID-19. This table comes from immunoSEQ multiplex PCR, and its TCRdb copy is limited to in-frame clones, with some not included. The sample includes fewer than 85,000 clones, about four fifths of them seen just once. The sample taken for sequencing was peripheral blood. The receptors shown here come from a woman aged 60-75 years with acute or convalescent COVID-19.

This clone was seen only a few times. The genes are TRBV4-2 and TRBJ2-7, with 7 bases aligning to TRBD2. The CDR3 sequence is 14 residues long. CDR1 and CDR2 (germline): LGHNA, YNFKEQ. After removal of 5 bases from V and 0 bases from J, the junction contained 4 bases not matched to a gene. CDR3 in amino acids: CASSAGLGSYEQYF. CDR3 nucleotides: TGTGCCAGCAGCGCAGGACTAGGCTCCTACGAGCAGTACTTC.

The gene calls are TRBV9 and TRBJ2-5, with D perhaps matching TRBD2 (6 bases). The V gene lost 6 bases and the J gene lost 5 bases, with 17 bases spanning the gap. The CDR3 has 14 residues. Per germline, CDR1 SGDLS and CDR2 YYNGEE. The CDR3: CASNLGASEETQYF. The CDR3 region has the DNA TGTGCCAGCAACCTCGGGGCTAGCGAGGAGACCCAGTACTTC.

The rearrangement uses TRBV6-5 and TRBJ1-2; 8 positions agree with TRBD1. CDR3 length equals 15 residues. Looked up from germline, CDR1 is MNHEY and CDR2 is SVGAGI. The J segment lost 7 bases and the V segment lost 5 bases, leaving 12 bases of the junction unmatched. CDR3 coding DNA: TGTGCCAGCAGTCACGACAGGACAGGGATCTTTGGCTACACCTTC. Protein: CASSHDRTGIFGYTF.

V and J are TRBV12-3 or TRBV12-4 and TRBJ1-1; D unresolved. The ends were cut back, 3 bases at V and 5 bases at J, with 7 bases in the middle. The CDR3 covers 12 residues. This chain's CDR3 is CASSFSRTEAFF. CDR3 sequence (DNA): TGTGCCAGCAGTTTTTCGCGGACTGAAGCTTTCTTT.

The rearrangement joins TRBV20-1 to TRBJ2-1, with TRBD1 matching over 7 bases. V dropped 3 bases and J dropped 0; count of bases not matched to a gene: 8. The length of the CDR3 is 16 residues. Germline values: CDR1 DFQATT, CDR2 SNEGSKA (reference sequence). The DNA of the CDR3 is TGCAGTGCTAGTGGACAGGAGATAATCTCCTACAATGAGCAGTTCTTC. Residues: CSASGQEIISYNEQFF.

This clone was observed a few times. The V gene is TRBV28, the J gene TRBJ2-5; 13 nucleotides align to TRBD2. Trimming cost V 6 bases and J 5 bases; bases outside gene matches: 12. Germline V gene sequence: CDR1 MDHEN, CDR2 SYDVKM. The CDR3 runs to 17 residues. CDR3 protein: CASRQLAGGPLAETQYF. CDR3 sequence (DNA): TGTGCCAGCAGGCAACTAGCGGGGGGGCCCTTAGCGGAGACCCAGTACTTC.

This clone was seen a single time. This rearrangement joins TRBV27 to TRBJ1-1, with 9 bases aligning to TRBD1. The CDR3 loop spans 17 amino acids. Germline V lookup: CDR1 MNHEY, CDR2 SMNVEV (reference sequence). The J segment lost 6 bases and the V segment lost 0 bases, leaving 11 bases of the junction unmatched. Here the CDR3 reads CASSLSPTWDRDAEAFF. DNA of the CDR3: TGTGCCAGCAGTTTATCACCGACTTGGGACAGGGACGCTGAAGCTTTCTTT.

This clone was seen only a few times. The rearrangement uses TRBV24-1 and TRBJ2-2, with D perhaps matching TRBD2 (6 bases). This CDR3 has 15 residues. Trimming left V 3 bases short and J 7 bases short, with 14 bases between. Germline CDR1 and CDR2: KGHDR and SFDVKD. The CDR3 here is CATSDVGTQYGELFF. CDR3 nucleotides: TGTGCCACCAGTGATGTCGGGACTCAATACGGGGAGCTGTTTTTT.

The rearrangement joins TRBV5-4 to TRBJ2-5, with 8 bases lining up with TRBD2. Germline V gene data show CDR1 as SGHNT and CDR2 as YYREEE (reference sequence). V shed 4 bases, J shed 2 bases, and the junction held 4 bases outside the gene matches. The CDR3 length is 14 residues. For the CDR3, the DNA is TGTGCCAGCAGCCATGGGACTAGACAAGAGACCCAGTACTTC. The encoded protein is CASSHGTRQETQYF. The whole variable domain, remainder taken from reference TRBV5-4 and TRBJ2-5, is ETGVTQSPTHLIKTRGQQVTLRCSSQSGHNTVSWYQQALGQGPQFIFQYYREEENGRGNFPPRFSGLQFPNYSSELNVNALELDDSALYLCASSHGTRQETQYFGPGTRLLVL.

The chain links TRBV7-2 to TRBJ2-3, with D maybe TRBD2 (5 bases). This CDR3 spans 15 amino acids. Trimming stripped 1 base from V and 2 bases from J, with 10 bases between. Germline CDR1 and CDR2: SGHTA and FQGNSA. In nucleotides, the CDR3 is TGTGCCAGCAGCTTAGTCAAGCGGTCCACAGATACGCAGTATTTT. It specifies CASSLVKRSTDTQYF. Variable domain in full (rest from reference TRBV7-2 and TRBJ2-3): GAGVSQSPSNKVTEKGKDVELRCDPISGHTALYWYRQSLGQGLEFLIYFQGNSAPDKSGLPSDRFSAERTGGSVSTLTIQRTQQEDSAVYLCASSLVKRSTDTQYFGPGTRLTVL.

V usage is TRBV6-5 and J usage is TRBJ1-6; 7 bases fit TRBD1. J lost 4 bases, V lost 11 bases, and 11 bases had no gene match. This CDR3 spans 15 amino acids. In germline, CDR1 is MNHEY, CDR2 SVGAGI. The CDR3 coding sequence is TGTGCCGGAGGACAGGAATGGTATTATAATTCACCCCTCCACTTT. Its protein product is CAGGQEWYYNSPLHF.

The rearrangement links TRBV2 to TRBJ2-3, with 11 bases fitting TRBD1. The CDR3 totals 16 residues. Germline-derived CDR1 and CDR2 are SNHLY and FYNNEI. Germline trimming cut 5 bases from V and 8 bases from J; bases unmatched to any gene: 12. CDR3 in amino acids: CASSPGQGAPRGTQYF. For the CDR3, the DNA is TGTGCCAGCAGTCCCGGACAGGGGGCGCCCCGGGGTACGCAGTATTTT.

The chain carries TRBV19 and TRBJ1-5; D uncertain. This CDR3 comprises 14 residues. The V and J ends lost 5 bases and 5 bases respectively, with 13 bases between them. Per the germline V gene, CDR1 is LNHDA and CDR2 is SQIVND (reference sequence). The CDR3 sequence is CASSSGAGHQPQHF. As DNA, the CDR3 is TGTGCCAGTAGTTCAGGTGCCGGTCATCAGCCCCAGCATTTT.

This CDR3 reads CASSVGGGDEQYF. CDR3 sequence (DNA): TGTGCCAGCAGCGTAGGAGGGGGAGACGAGCAGTACTTC. The V call is TRBV9, the J call TRBJ2-7; a weak D match, TRBD1 (6 bases). The ends were cut back, 0 bases at V and 5 bases at J, with 9 bases in the middle. Germline lookup yields CDR1 SGDLS and CDR2 YYNGEE. This CDR3 region has 13 residues.

V is TRBV9 and J is TRBJ2-1; tentative D call: TRBD1 (6 bases). The CDR3 is made up of 16 amino acids. Looked up from germline, CDR1 is SGDLS and CDR2 is YYNGEE. Trimming took off 2 bases at V and 10 bases at J, with 22 bases between the two ends. Here the CDR3 reads CASSVLRTASFGEQFF. In nucleotides, the CDR3 is TGTGCCAGCAGCGTCCTTAGGACAGCCTCTTTTGGAGAGCAGTTCTTC.

This clone was recorded a few times. This rearrangement joins TRBV27 to TRBJ2-7; 7 bases are a match to TRBD2. This CDR3 region has 16 residues. V gave up 3 bases and J gave up 0 bases; unmatched junction bases: 8. Germline loops: CDR1 MNHEY, CDR2 SMNVEV (reference sequence). CDR3 in amino acids: CASSFGGRGASYEQYF. The DNA of the CDR3 is TGTGCCAGCAGTTTTGGGGGGAGGGGAGCCTCCTACGAGCAGTACTTC.

This CDR3 is CASRRGGPAWEKLFF. CDR3 sequence (DNA): TGCGCCAGCAGAAGGGGGGGCCCGGCCTGGGAAAAACTGTTTTTT. This chain uses TRBV5-1 with TRBJ1-4, with D maybe TRBD1 (6 bases). V shed 5 bases and J shed 8 bases, with 19 bases lying between them. This CDR3 comprises 15 residues. Germline V lookup: CDR1 SGHRS, CDR2 YFSETQ.

This sequence joins TRBV5-1 and TRBJ2-7, with unresolved D. V was clipped by 2 bases and J by 6 bases, with 12 bases between them. The CDR3 length is 13 residues. Germline CDR1 SGHRS, CDR2 YFSETQ. The chain's CDR3 is CASSLTITGEQYF. The CDR3 bases are TGCGCCAGCAGCTTAACCATAACGGGCGAGCAGTACTTC.

V is TRBV5-6 and J is TRBJ1-2; D call uncertain. V lost 0 bases and J lost 4, with 10 bases in between. There are 14 residues in the CDR3. CDR1 is SGHDT, CDR2 YYEEEE, per germline. The CDR3 reads CASSLGQRIYGYTF. CDR3 coding DNA: TGTGCCAGCAGCTTGGGGCAGCGGATCTATGGCTACACCTTC.

The chain joins TRBV15 to TRBJ1-5; 7 positions agree with TRBD1. This CDR3 is built from 15 residues. Looked up from germline, CDR1 is LNHNV and CDR2 is YYDKDF (reference sequence). J was trimmed by 6 bases and V by 0 bases; bases with no gene match: 5. CDR3 coding DNA: TGTGCCACCAGCAGAGATCAGGGGGGTGTTCAGCCCCAGCATTTT. Protein: CATSRDQGGVQPQHF.

The chain carries TRBV6-4 and TRBJ2-5; 8 nucleotides align to TRBD1. V was pared by 4 bases and J by 4 bases, with 8 bases of the junction left unmatched. The germline V gene has CDR1 MRHNA and CDR2 SNTAGT. The CDR3 loop spans 15 amino acids. In nucleotides, the CDR3 is TGTGCCAGCAGTGGTGATACAGGGGGTAGAGAGACCCAGTACTTC. Protein sequence: CASSGDTGGRETQYF.

The gene calls are TRBV2 and TRBJ1-1; D is undetermined. Germline V gene sequence: CDR1 SNHLY, CDR2 FYNNEI. Trimming shortened V by 4 bases and J by 2 bases, and 14 bases separated the two germline ends. The CDR3 has 15 amino acids. The CDR3 spells CASSVGAVVNTEAFF. The CDR3 nucleotides read TGTGCCAGCAGTGTAGGAGCGGTAGTTAACACTGAAGCTTTCTTT.

The count of this clone is one. In DNA form, the CDR3 reads TGTGCCAGTAGTTCCTTAGGGGGCACTGAAGCTTTCTTT. Amino acids: CASSSLGGTEAFF. V usage is TRBV19 and J usage is TRBJ1-1; D perhaps matches TRBD1 (6 bases). Germline CDR1 is LNHDA and CDR2 is SQIVND (reference sequence). The CDR3 runs 13 residues. The ends were cut back, 5 bases at V and 4 bases at J, with 11 bases in the middle.

The rearrangement joins TRBV7-3 to TRBJ2-2; D not certain. The CDR3 contains 12 residues. V lost 6 bases to trimming and J lost 8 bases, with 10 bases between them. CDR1 SGHTA and CDR2 FQGTGA come from the germline V gene. For the CDR3, the DNA is TGTGCCAGCAGTTATGAGTTGGGGGAGCTGTTTTTT. Its translation: CASSYELGELFF.

There are a few counts of this clone. The chain couples TRBV6-5 to TRBJ2-7, with 9 nucleotides matching TRBD1. CDR3 length: 14 amino acids. CDR1 MNHEY and CDR2 SVGAGI come from the germline V gene. With 5 bases clipped from V and 3 bases from J, the junction kept 5 bases outside the gene matches. For the CDR3, the DNA is TGTGCCAGCAGTAACCCGGGACAGGGCTACGAGCAGTACTTC. Its protein product is CASSNPGQGYEQYF.

The chain has TRBV4-1 and TRBJ2-2; a weak D match, TRBD2 (6 bases). V lost 1 base, J lost 14 bases, and 11 bases lay in between. CDR1 and CDR2 from the germline V gene are MGHRA and YSYEKL. CDR3 size: 12 residues. The CDR3 nucleotides read TGCGCCAGCAGCCAAGTCGGCGGGAATCTGTTTTTT. This sequence encodes CASSQVGGNLFF.

As concerns this clone: Other DNA sequences of this sample code for an identical CDR3. The chain recombines TRBV7-9 with TRBJ2-4, with a weak D call TRBD1 (5 bases). The CDR3 extends over 14 amino acids. The ends were cut back, 2 bases at V and 3 bases at J, with 8 bases in the middle. The germline gives CDR1 SEHNR, CDR2 FQNEAQ (reference sequence). In DNA, the CDR3 is TGTGCCAGCAGCTTACAGGGTGGCAAAAACATTCAGTACTTC. Translating it yields CASSLQGGKNIQYF.